The clone carrying this T cell receptor beta chain was observed a few times. A J-beta primer mix and a sample-barcoded 5' primer were used in a second PCR of about 7 to 12 cycles. TCRdb re-analysed the 5' RACE reads in MiXCR, keeping a single row per CDR3 protein. The profile shows about 730,000 distinct CDR3 sequences, roughly 43% of them singletons. This sample was included in a study of blood T cells in healthy people across ages. V shed 1 base, J shed 11 bases, and the junction held 15 bases outside the gene matches. The V gene's germline CDR1 is SGHTS and CDR2 YDEGEE. The CDR3 is 16 residues long. The donors, all healthy, were Caucasians living in Russia, aged about 6 to 100.

The rearrangement links TRBV5-8 to TRBJ2-5; TRBD2 agrees at 9 bases. The sequence derives from a woman aged 55 to 70 in good health. The sample was blood. In nucleotides, the CDR3 is TGTGCCAGCAGCTTGTGGGCTAGCGGGGCTTACAATGAGCAGTACTTC. It encodes CASSLWASGAYNEQYF.